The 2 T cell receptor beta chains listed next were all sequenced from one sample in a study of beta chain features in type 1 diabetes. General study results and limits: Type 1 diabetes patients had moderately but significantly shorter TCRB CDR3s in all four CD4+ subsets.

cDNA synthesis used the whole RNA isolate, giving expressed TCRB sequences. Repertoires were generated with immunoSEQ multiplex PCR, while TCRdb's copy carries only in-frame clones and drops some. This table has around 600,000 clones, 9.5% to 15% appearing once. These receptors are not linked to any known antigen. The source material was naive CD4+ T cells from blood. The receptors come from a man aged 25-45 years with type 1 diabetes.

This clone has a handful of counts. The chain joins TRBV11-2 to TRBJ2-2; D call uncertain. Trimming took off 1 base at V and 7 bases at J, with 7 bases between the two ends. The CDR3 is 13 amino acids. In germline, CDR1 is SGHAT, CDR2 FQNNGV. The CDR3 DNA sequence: TGTGCCAGCAGCTTAGCCCTTGGCGGGGAGCTGTTTTTT. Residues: CASSLALGGELFF.

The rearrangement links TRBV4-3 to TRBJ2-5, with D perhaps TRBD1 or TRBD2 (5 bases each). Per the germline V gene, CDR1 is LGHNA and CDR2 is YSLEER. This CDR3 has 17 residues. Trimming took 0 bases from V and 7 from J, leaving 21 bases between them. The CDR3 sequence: CASSQDFIGQRGLTQYF. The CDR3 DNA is TGCGCCAGCAGCCAAGATTTTATTGGGCAGAGGGGATTGACCCAGTACTTC.